The next 16 T cell receptor beta chains were all read from a single sample in a study of cytomegalovirus exposure and HLA in healthy donors. The PCR made use of 60 Vbeta and 13 Jbeta primers. The repertoire was sequenced with immunoSEQ multiplex PCR; TCRdb's copy has only in-frame clones and lacks some. The table has some 77,000 clones, 80% seen once. Material: PBMCs. All receptors come from a man aged 50 or older in good health and CMV-seropositive.

The chain recombines TRBV19 with TRBJ2-2; TRBD1 agrees at 9 bases. Trimming at V came to 8 bases and at J to 6 bases, leaving 7 bases not matched to a gene. Per germline, CDR1 LNHDA and CDR2 SQIVND (reference sequence). The CDR3 extends over 14 amino acids. The CDR3 nucleotides are TGTGCCAGTCGGTCGGGACAGGGAGCCGGGGAGCTGTTTTTT. It yields the protein CASRSGQGAGELFF.

This clone turned up a few times. The J gene is TRBJ2-7, the V gene TRBV5-4, with 7 bases lining up with TRBD2. Germline CDR1 is SGHNT and CDR2 is YYREEE (reference sequence). V dropped 2 bases and J dropped 0; count of bases not matched to a gene: 2. CDR3 length equals 14 residues. The CDR3 nucleotides read TGTGCCAGCAGCTTAGGCGGGAGCTCCTACGAGCAGTACTTC. Translating it yields CASSLGGSSYEQYF.

V gene TRBV6-5 combines with J gene TRBJ2-7, with 8 bases identical to TRBD2. CDR3 size: 15 residues. V shed 5 bases, J shed 6 bases, and the junction held 12 bases outside the gene matches. Looked up from germline, CDR1 is MNHEY and CDR2 is SVGAGI. The CDR3: CASSPLLSGSSEQYF. The CDR3 bases are TGTGCCAGCAGTCCCCTCTTGAGCGGGAGCAGCGAGCAGTACTTC.

This sequence joins TRBV6-5 and TRBJ2-1; 11 nucleotides align to TRBD2. V gave up 6 bases and J gave up 3 bases; unmatched junction bases: 1. This CDR3 has 14 residues. Per germline, CDR1 MNHEY and CDR2 SVGAGI. Here the CDR3 reads CASRLAGGYNEQFF. The CDR3 bases are TGTGCCAGCAGGCTAGCGGGGGGCTACAATGAGCAGTTCTTC.

This clone occurred a few times. The J gene is TRBJ2-7, the V gene TRBV7-9, with TRBD2 matching 11 bases. The CDR3 runs 15 residues. J lost 2 bases, V lost 4 bases, and 4 bases had no gene match. Germline V gives CDR1 SEHNR, CDR2 FQNEAQ (reference sequence). The CDR3, as DNA: TGTGCCAGCAGCTCCGCTAGCGGGAGGACCTACGAGCAGTACTTC. Protein sequence: CASSSASGRTYEQYF. Together with reference TRBV7-9 and TRBJ2-7, the CDR3 gives the full variable domain: DTGVSQNPRHKITKRGQNVTFRCDPISEHNRLYWYRQTLGQGPEFLTYFQNEAQLEKSRLLSDRFSAERPKGSFSTLEIQRTEQGDSAMYLCASSSASGRTYEQYFGPGTRLTVT.

This clone has more than one count but fewer than ten. The V gene is TRBV5-1, the J gene TRBJ2-3; 11 bases fit TRBD2. The J segment lost 0 bases and the V segment lost 3 bases, leaving 3 bases of the junction unmatched. CDR3 length: 16 amino acids. Germline assignment: CDR1 SGHRS and CDR2 YFSETQ. The CDR3 DNA follows: TGCGCCAGCAGCTCCCGACTAGCGGGGAGCACAGATACGCAGTATTTT. Residues: CASSSRLAGSTDTQYF. The full variable domain, rest sourced from reference TRBV5-1 and TRBJ2-3, is KAGVTQTPRYLIKTRGQQVTLSCSPISGHRSVSWYQQTPGQGLQFLFEYFSETQRNKGNFPGRFSGRQFSNSRSEMNVSTLELGDSALYLCASSSRLAGSTDTQYFGPGTRLTVL.

V is TRBV6-5 and J is TRBJ2-7; 10 nucleotides align to TRBD1. The V gene end was trimmed by 5 bases and the J gene end by 8 bases; junction bases not matched to a gene: 6. The CDR3 consists of 13 residues. CDR1 and CDR2 (germline): MNHEY, SVGAGI. CDR3 sequence (DNA): TGTGCCAGCAGTGCCGGGACAGGGGTTAAGCAGTACTTC. Translated, it gives CASSAGTGVKQYF.

V and J are TRBV4-1 and TRBJ1-5; 7 nucleotides line up with TRBD1. Unmatched junction bases numbered 5, after V lost 1 base and J lost 2 bases. The CDR3 runs 16 residues. Germline-derived CDR1 and CDR2 are MGHRA and YSYEKL. CDR3 protein: CASSQVLDRGNQPQHF. CDR3 nucleotides: TGCGCCAGCAGCCAAGTCTTAGACAGGGGCAATCAGCCCCAGCATTTT.

The V call is TRBV5-1, the J call TRBJ2-5; the D gene is possibly TRBD1 (5 bases). Deletions cut 4 bases from V and 1 base from J, with 14 bases between. This CDR3 comprises 15 residues. Germline V CDR1 and CDR2: SGHRS, YFSETQ. The CDR3 nucleotides are TGCGCCAGCAGCCCCTCAGGGCGGTTCCAAGAGACCCAGTACTTC. The encoded protein is CASSPSGRFQETQYF.

J is TRBJ1-1 and V is TRBV5-8, with TRBD1 as a possible D gene (5 bases). The CDR3 spans 14 residues. Between the trimmed V and J ends, which lost 0 bases and 2 bases, there was a span of 8 bases. Germline loops: CDR1 SGHTS, CDR2 YDEGEE. The chain's CDR3 is CASSLGQFNTEAFF. CDR3 nucleotide sequence: TGTGCCAGCAGCTTGGGACAGTTTAACACTGAAGCTTTCTTT.

This sequence joins TRBV7-9 and TRBJ2-3; 10 bases line up with TRBD1. Germline CDR1 and CDR2: SEHNR and FQNEAQ (reference sequence). There are 16 residues in the CDR3. Trimming took 3 bases from V and 3 from J; bases not matched to a gene: 6. CDR3 in amino acids: CASSFGDRGPTDTQYF. CDR3 nucleotide sequence: TGTGCCAGCAGCTTTGGGGACAGGGGCCCTACAGATACGCAGTATTTT.

This sequence joins TRBV4-1 and TRBJ1-3; a weak D match, TRBD1 (5 bases). CDR3 length: 15 amino acids. CDR1 is MGHRA, CDR2 YSYEKL, per germline. The V end was cut by 1 base, the J end by 5 bases, with 12 bases between. The CDR3 DNA reads as TGCGCCAGCAGCCAAGTCCCACAGGACAGAAACACCATATATTTT. Translating it yields CASSQVPQDRNTIYF.

The chain combines TRBV5-1 with TRBJ2-3, with 9 bases identical to TRBD2. With 3 bases clipped from V and 2 bases from J, the junction kept 4 bases outside the gene matches. The CDR3 extends over 15 amino acids. CDR1 and CDR2 (germline): SGHRS, YFSETQ. CDR3 sequence: CASSSAGGVTDTQYF. The CDR3 region has the DNA TGCGCCAGCAGCTCAGCGGGAGGAGTCACAGATACGCAGTATTTT.

V gene TRBV5-1 combines with J gene TRBJ1-2; D unclear. Germline V gene sequence: CDR1 SGHRS, CDR2 YFSETQ. The CDR3 extends over 12 amino acids. Trimming cost V 5 bases and J 5 bases, with 10 bases left between them. This CDR3 reads CASRFTGYGYTF. Here the CDR3 DNA reads TGCGCCAGCAGGTTTACGGGATATGGCTACACCTTC.

In this sample, this clone turned up a few times. This chain uses TRBV4-1 with TRBJ2-3, with 8 bases aligning to TRBD1. This CDR3 spans 14 amino acids. Per the germline V gene, CDR1 is MGHRA and CDR2 is YSYEKL. The J segment lost 4 bases and the V segment lost 2 bases, leaving 2 bases of the junction unmatched. The CDR3 DNA reads as TGCGCCAGCAGCCAATTACAGGGGGCAGATACGCAGTATTTT. It is translated as CASSQLQGADTQYF.

The genes are TRBV5-4 and TRBJ2-1; 7 bases match TRBD2. V lost 3 bases to trimming and J lost 3 bases; unmatched junction nucleotides: 9. The CDR3 length is 16 residues. CDR1 is SGHNT and CDR2 is YYREEE in the germline V gene (reference sequence). Here the CDR3 DNA reads TGTGCCAGCAGCTCCCTGCGGGAGTACGGCTACAATGAGCAGTTCTTC. Amino acids: CASSSLREYGYNEQFF.